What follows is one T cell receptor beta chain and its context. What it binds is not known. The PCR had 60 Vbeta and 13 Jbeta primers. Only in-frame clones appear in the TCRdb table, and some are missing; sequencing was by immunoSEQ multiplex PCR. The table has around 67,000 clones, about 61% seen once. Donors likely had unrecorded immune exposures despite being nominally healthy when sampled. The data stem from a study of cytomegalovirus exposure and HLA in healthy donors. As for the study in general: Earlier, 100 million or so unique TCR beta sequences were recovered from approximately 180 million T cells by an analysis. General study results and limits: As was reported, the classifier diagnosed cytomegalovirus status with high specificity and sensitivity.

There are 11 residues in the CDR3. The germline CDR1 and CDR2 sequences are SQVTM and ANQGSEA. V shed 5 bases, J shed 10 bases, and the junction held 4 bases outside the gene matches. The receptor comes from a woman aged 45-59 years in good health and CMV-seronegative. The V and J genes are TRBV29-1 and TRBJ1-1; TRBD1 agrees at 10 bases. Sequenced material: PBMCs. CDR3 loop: CSVSDRGGAFF. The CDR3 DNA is TGCAGCGTTTCGGACAGGGGGGGAGCTTTCTTT.